A selection of T cell receptor beta chains follows, all from one sample in a study of shared clonotypes between healthy human individuals. Clones were read by immunoSEQ multiplex PCR, and TCRdb kept only the in-frame ones, dropping some. The sample has a few million clones, more than 80% seen once; the top ten hold around 0.14%. Sequences were obtained from naive CD4+ T cells sorted from blood. These receptors were collected from a man aged 18 to 29 in good health. CDR3s include the opening cysteine and the closing phenylalanine or tryptophan. The D gene is left open where the match is weak. The size field is filled for only some rows; it gives once, few, many or a size class.

cdr3_aa | cdr3_nt | d_call | j_call | cdr3_length | v_call | clone_size
CASSEEGVYTGELFF | TGTGCCAGCAGCGAGGAAGGGGTCTACACCGGGGAGCTGTTTTTT | NA | TRBJ2-2 | 15 | TRBV11-2 | NA
CASSQRQGGTYEQYF | TGCGCCAGCAGCCAGCGACAGGGGGGGACCTACGAGCAGTACTTC | TRBD1 | TRBJ2-7 | 15 | TRBV4-3 | NA
CASSWTWTVNTEAFF | TGCGCCAGCAGCTGGACTTGGACAGTGAACACTGAAGCTTTCTTT | NA | TRBJ1-1 | 15 | TRBV5-1 | NA
CARSSLAGRCLADTQYF | TGTGCCAGAAGCTCTCTAGCGGGGAGATGTTTAGCAGATACGCAGTATTTT | TRBD2 | TRBJ2-3 | 17 | TRBV5-3 | NA
CASSVSDNQPQHF | TGTGCCAGCAGCGTGTCAGACAACCAGCCCCAGCATTTT | NA | TRBJ1-5 | 13 | TRBV9 | few
CASSIDSSSYGYTF | TGTGCCAGTAGTATAGACAGTTCTTCCTATGGCTACACCTTC | NA | TRBJ1-2 | 14 | TRBV19 | NA
CASSERDGGASTDTQYF | TGCGCCAGCAGTGAGAGGGACGGGGGGGCCAGCACAGATACGCAGTATTTT | TRBD2 | TRBJ2-3 | 17 | TRBV10-1 | NA
CASSLVGQNNEQFF | TGTGCCAGCAGCTTGGTAGGGCAGAACAATGAGCAGTTCTTC | NA | TRBJ2-1 | 14 | TRBV5-6 | NA
CAWSVDRENGYTF | TGTGCCTGGAGTGTAGACAGGGAAAACGGCTACACCTTC | TRBD1 | TRBJ1-2 | 13 | TRBV30 | few
CSVEDRSYGYTF | TGCAGCGTCGAGGACAGATCCTATGGCTACACCTTC | NA | TRBJ1-2 | 12 | TRBV29-1 | NA
CASSPGVLDTQYF | TGTGCCAGCAGCCCCGGAGTCTTGGATACGCAGTATTTT | NA | TRBJ2-3 | 13 | TRBV7-9 | once
CAGSTGLGTTSTDTQYF | TGTGCCGGCAGCACCGGGCTGGGGACAACAAGCACAGATACGCAGTATTTT | NA | TRBJ2-3 | 17 | TRBV7-2 | NA
CAWSSFYEQYF | TGTGCCTGGAGTTCCTTTTACGAGCAGTACTTC | NA | TRBJ2-7 | 11 | TRBV30 | NA
CASSRDRANEKLFF | TGTGCCAGCAGCCGGGACAGGGCTAATGAAAAACTGTTTTTT | TRBD1 | TRBJ1-4 | 14 | TRBV5-8 | once
CASSYTGLVPAYEQYF | TGTGCCAGCAGTTATACGGGACTAGTGCCTGCCTACGAGCAGTACTTC | TRBD2 | TRBJ2-7 | 16 | TRBV27 | NA
CASSDRTGGTDTQYF | TGCGCCAGCAGCGACCGGACAGGAGGCACAGATACGCAGTATTTT | TRBD1 | TRBJ2-3 | 15 | TRBV5-1 | NA
CASSAHRTGNQPQHF | TGTGCCAGCAGTGCCCACCGGACAGGGAATCAGCCCCAGCATTTT | TRBD1 | TRBJ1-5 | 15 | TRBV28 | NA
CASSLVTRGDEQYF | TGTGCCAGCAGCTTGGTGACTAGGGGGGACGAGCAGTACTTC | NA | TRBJ2-7 | 14 | TRBV5-4 | NA
CASSNRGTEAFF | TGTGCCAGCAGCAACAGGGGTACTGAAGCTTTCTTT | NA | TRBJ1-1 | 12 | TRBV21-1 | NA
CASSLVGGMTNEKLFF | TGTGCCAGCAGTTTAGTAGGGGGGATGACTAATGAAAAACTGTTTTTT | NA | TRBJ1-4 | 16 | TRBV28 | NA
CAIQQGAGNTIYF | TGTGCCATCCAGCAGGGGGCTGGAAACACCATATATTTT | TRBD1 | TRBJ1-3 | 13 | TRBV10-3 | NA
CASSAGTVNSPLHF | TGTGCCAGCAGCGCGGGGACAGTTAATTCACCCCTCCACTTT | TRBD1 | TRBJ1-6 | 14 | TRBV9 | few
CASSERAGSNSPLHF | TGTGCCAGCAGTGAACGGGCAGGGAGTAATTCACCCCTCCACTTT | NA | TRBJ1-6 | 15 | TRBV6-1 | NA
CASSFGTPNTGELFF | TGTGCCAGCAGCTTCGGGACACCGAACACCGGGGAGCTGTTTTTT | NA | TRBJ2-2 | 15 | TRBV7-9 | NA
CASSYGTSYEQYF | TGTGCCAGCAGTTACGGGACTAGCTACGAGCAGTACTTC | TRBD2 | TRBJ2-7 | 13 | TRBV6-5 | NA
CAWSPPRGYTF | TGTGCCTGGAGTCCCCCCCGGGGCTACACCTTC | NA | TRBJ1-2 | 11 | TRBV30 | NA
CASSDRDSNTGELFF | TGTGCCAGCAGTGACCGGGACAGCAACACCGGGGAGCTGTTTTTT | TRBD1 | TRBJ2-2 | 15 | TRBV27 | NA
CASSPSQGGYGYTF | TGTGCCAGCAGCCCTTCCCAGGGTGGCTATGGCTACACCTTC | NA | TRBJ1-2 | 14 | TRBV7-2 | NA
CASSFSTGASAGEQYF | TGTGCCAGCAGCTTTTCTACGGGGGCCTCGGCGGGGGAGCAGTACTTC | NA | TRBJ2-7 | 16 | TRBV7-2 | NA
CASSLPGLGTTEAFF | TGTGCCAGCAGTTTGCCGGGCCTTGGCACCACTGAAGCTTTCTTT | NA | TRBJ1-1 | 15 | TRBV27 | NA